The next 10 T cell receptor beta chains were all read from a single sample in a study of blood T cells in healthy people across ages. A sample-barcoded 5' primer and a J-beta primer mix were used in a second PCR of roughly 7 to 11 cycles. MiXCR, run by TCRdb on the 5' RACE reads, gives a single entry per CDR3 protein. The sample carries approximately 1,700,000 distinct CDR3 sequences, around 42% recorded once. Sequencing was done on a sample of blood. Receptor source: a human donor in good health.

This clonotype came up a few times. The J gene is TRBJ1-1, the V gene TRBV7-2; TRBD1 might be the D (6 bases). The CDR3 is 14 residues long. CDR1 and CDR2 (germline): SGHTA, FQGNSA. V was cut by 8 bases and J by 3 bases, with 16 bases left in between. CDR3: CASSIGGSDTEAFF. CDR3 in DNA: TGTGCCAGCTCCATAGGGGGGTCGGACACTGAAGCTTTCTTT.

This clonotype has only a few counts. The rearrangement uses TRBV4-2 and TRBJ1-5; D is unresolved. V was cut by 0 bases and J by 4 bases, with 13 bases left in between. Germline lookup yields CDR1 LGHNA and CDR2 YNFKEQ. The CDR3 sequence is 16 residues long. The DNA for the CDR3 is TGTGCCAGCAGCCAAGATTTGGCAGCTTATAATCAGCCCCAGCATTTT. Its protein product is CASSQDLAAYNQPQHF.

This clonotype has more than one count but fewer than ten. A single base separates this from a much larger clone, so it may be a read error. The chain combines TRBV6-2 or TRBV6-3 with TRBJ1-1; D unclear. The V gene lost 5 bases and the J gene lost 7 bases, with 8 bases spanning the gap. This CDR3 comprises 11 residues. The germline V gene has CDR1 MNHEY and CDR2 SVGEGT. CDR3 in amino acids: CASSDGDEAFF. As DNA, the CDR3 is TGTGCCAGCAGTGACGGAGATGAAGCTTTCTTT.

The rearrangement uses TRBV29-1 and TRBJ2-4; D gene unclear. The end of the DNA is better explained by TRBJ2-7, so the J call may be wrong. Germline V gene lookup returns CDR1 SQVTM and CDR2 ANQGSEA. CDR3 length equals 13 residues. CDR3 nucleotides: TGCAGCGTTTACGACCGGTTTGGAAACGAGCAGTACTTC. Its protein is CSVYDRFGNEQYF.

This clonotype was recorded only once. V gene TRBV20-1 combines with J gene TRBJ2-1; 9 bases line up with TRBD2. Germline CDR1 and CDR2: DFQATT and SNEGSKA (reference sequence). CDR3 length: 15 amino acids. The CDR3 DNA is TGCAGCGGGCTAGCGGGGTCCCCTATATACAATGAGCAGTTCTTC. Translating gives CSGLAGSPIYNEQFF.

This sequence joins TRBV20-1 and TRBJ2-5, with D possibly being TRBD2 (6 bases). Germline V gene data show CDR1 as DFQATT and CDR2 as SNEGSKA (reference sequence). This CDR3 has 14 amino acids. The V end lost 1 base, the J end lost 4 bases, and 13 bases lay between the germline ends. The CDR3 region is CSARVRGAGETQYF. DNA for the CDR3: TGCAGTGCTAGAGTGCGCGGGGCTGGAGAGACCCAGTACTTC.

CDR3 residues: CSARGVSTSRADTQYF. CDR3 sequence (DNA): TGCAGTGCTAGAGGGGTATCGACTTCTCGGGCGGATACGCAGTATTTT. The chain joins TRBV20-1 to TRBJ2-3, with D unclear. V dropped 1 base and J dropped 6 bases, with 20 bases sitting between them. This CDR3 is built from 16 residues. CDR1 is DFQATT, CDR2 SNEGSKA, per germline (reference sequence).

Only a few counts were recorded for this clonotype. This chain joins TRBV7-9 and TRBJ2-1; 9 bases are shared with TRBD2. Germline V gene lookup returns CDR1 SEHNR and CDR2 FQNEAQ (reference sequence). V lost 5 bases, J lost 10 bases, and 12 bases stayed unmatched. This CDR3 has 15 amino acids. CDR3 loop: CASSPRVSGGSEQFF. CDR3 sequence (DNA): TGTGCCAGCAGCCCTAGGGTTAGCGGGGGATCCGAGCAGTTCTTC.

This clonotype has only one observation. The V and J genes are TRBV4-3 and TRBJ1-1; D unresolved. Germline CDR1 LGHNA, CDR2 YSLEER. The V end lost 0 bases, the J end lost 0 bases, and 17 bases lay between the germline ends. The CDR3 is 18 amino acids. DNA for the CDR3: TGCGCCAGCAGCCAAGATATAGTGAGGAGACGCCTGAACACTGAAGCTTTCTTT. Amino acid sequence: CASSQDIVRRRLNTEAFF.

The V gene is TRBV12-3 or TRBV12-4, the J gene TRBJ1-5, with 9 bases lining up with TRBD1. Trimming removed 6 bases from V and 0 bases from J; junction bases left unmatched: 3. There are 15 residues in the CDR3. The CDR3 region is CASSHRGHSNQPQHF. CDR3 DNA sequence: TGTGCCAGCAGCCACAGGGGGCATAGCAATCAGCCCCAGCATTTT.